Listed below are T cell receptor beta chains from one sample, sequenced in a study of technical replicates of blood from a few donors. Sequencing was performed with immunoSEQ multiplex PCR; in TCRdb, only in-frame clones are kept and a portion is missing. The sample has some 15,000 clones; approximately 89% are singletons. Sample: PBMCs. These receptors were taken from a human donor in good health. The CDR3 runs from the conserved cysteine through the conserved F or W. A D gene is named only where the DNA matches it firmly. For some rows the clone size is stated as once, few or many, or as a class when expanded; others skip it.

j_gene: TRBJ2-1
abundance: once
d_gene: -
v_gene: TRBV27
CDR3aa: CASTRSYNEQFF
CDR3nt: TGTGCCAGCACTCGGTCCTACAATGAGCAGTTCTTC

j_gene: TRBJ2-7
abundance: -
d_gene: TRBD2
v_gene: TRBV7-9
CDR3aa: CASSLGLAGVVGYEQYF
CDR3nt: TGTGCCAGCAGCTTAGGTTTAGCGGGAGTAGTTGGTTACGAGCAGTACTTC

j_gene: TRBJ1-1
abundance: -
d_gene: -
v_gene: TRBV4-1
CDR3aa: CASSQDSLTSREAFF
CDR3nt: TGCGCCAGCAGCCAAGATTCATTAACTTCCCGTGAAGCTTTCTTT

j_gene: TRBJ2-7
abundance: -
d_gene: TRBD1
v_gene: TRBV5-1
CDR3aa: CASSYLTGGSYEQYF
CDR3nt: TGCGCCAGCAGCTACCTGACAGGGGGATCCTACGAGCAGTACTTC

j_gene: TRBJ2-1
abundance: -
d_gene: TRBD2
v_gene: TRBV30
CDR3aa: CAWSSPGLANEQFF
CDR3nt: TGTGCCTGGAGTTCCCCGGGACTAGCCAATGAGCAGTTCTTC

j_gene: TRBJ1-1
abundance: -
d_gene: -
v_gene: TRBV27
CDR3aa: CASNPGNRGSTEAFF
CDR3nt: TGTGCCAGCAACCCCGGTAATAGGGGGAGCACTGAAGCTTTCTTT

j_gene: TRBJ2-7
abundance: -
d_gene: TRBD2
v_gene: TRBV28
CDR3aa: CASSGGASYEQYF
CDR3nt: TGTGCCAGCTCCGGGGGGGCCTCCTACGAGCAGTACTTC

j_gene: TRBJ2-7
abundance: -
d_gene: -
v_gene: TRBV5-1
CDR3aa: CASSLALSYEQYF
CDR3nt: TGCGCCAGCAGCTTGGCCCTTTCCTACGAGCAGTACTTC

j_gene: TRBJ2-1
abundance: -
d_gene: -
v_gene: TRBV2
CDR3aa: CASSESETRNEQFF
CDR3nt: TGTGCCAGCAGTGAGTCTGAAACACGCAATGAGCAGTTCTTC

j_gene: TRBJ1-3
abundance: -
d_gene: TRBD1
v_gene: TRBV18
CDR3aa: CASSPGQVAGNTIYF
CDR3nt: TGTGCCAGCTCACCGGGACAGGTAGCTGGAAACACCATATATTTT

j_gene: TRBJ2-5
abundance: -
d_gene: TRBD2
v_gene: TRBV13
CDR3aa: CASSPRLAGRGETQYF
CDR3nt: TGTGCCAGCAGTCCCAGACTAGCGGGAAGAGGGGAGACCCAGTACTTC

j_gene: TRBJ2-7
abundance: -
d_gene: -
v_gene: TRBV5-6
CDR3aa: CASSNGVNEQYF
CDR3nt: TGTGCCAGCAGCAACGGGGTCAACGAGCAGTACTTC

j_gene: TRBJ2-7
abundance: once
d_gene: TRBD2
v_gene: TRBV30
CDR3aa: CAWSRPSGKSSYEQYF
CDR3nt: TGTGCCTGGAGTCGGCCTAGCGGAAAGAGCTCCTACGAGCAGTACTTC

j_gene: TRBJ1-4
abundance: -
d_gene: -
v_gene: TRBV28
CDR3aa: CASTPGGPGEKLFF
CDR3nt: TGTGCCAGCACCCCGGGGGGGCCTGGTGAAAAACTGTTTTTT

j_gene: TRBJ1-1
abundance: -
d_gene: -
v_gene: TRBV7-3
CDR3aa: CASSQDRLNTEAFF
CDR3nt: TGTGCCAGCAGCCAGGACAGACTCAACACTGAAGCTTTCTTT

j_gene: TRBJ1-1
abundance: -
d_gene: -
v_gene: TRBV27
CDR3aa: CASSLNRADTEAFF
CDR3nt: TGTGCCAGCAGTTTAAATCGAGCGGACACTGAAGCTTTCTTT

j_gene: TRBJ2-5
abundance: once
d_gene: TRBD2
v_gene: TRBV9
CDR3aa: CASSGSGRAGKTQYF
CDR3nt: TGTGCCAGCAGCGGTAGCGGGAGGGCCGGTAAGACCCAGTACTTC

j_gene: TRBJ1-2
abundance: -
d_gene: -
v_gene: TRBV5-8
CDR3aa: CASSLQGWANYGYTF
CDR3nt: TGTGCCAGCAGCTTACAGGGTTGGGCTAACTATGGCTACACCTTC

j_gene: TRBJ2-2
abundance: -
d_gene: TRBD2
v_gene: TRBV7-9
CDR3aa: CASTPGLAFAGELFF
CDR3nt: TGTGCCAGCACCCCGGGACTAGCGTTCGCCGGGGAGCTGTTTTTT

j_gene: TRBJ2-7
abundance: -
d_gene: TRBD1
v_gene: TRBV19
CDR3aa: CASSGQGAERYEQYF
CDR3nt: TGTGCCAGTAGTGGACAGGGGGCTGAGCGCTACGAGCAGTACTTC

j_gene: TRBJ2-5
abundance: -
d_gene: -
v_gene: TRBV19
CDR3aa: CASTPGGGETQYF
CDR3nt: TGTGCCAGTACCCCCGGGGGTGGAGAGACCCAGTACTTC

j_gene: TRBJ2-3
abundance: -
d_gene: -
v_gene: TRBV11-2
CDR3aa: CASRTETSTDTQYF
CDR3nt: TGTGCCAGCAGGACAGAAACTAGCACAGATACGCAGTATTTT

j_gene: TRBJ2-1
abundance: -
d_gene: -
v_gene: TRBV6-5
CDR3aa: CASSYGGGRYNEQFF
CDR3nt: TGTGCCAGCAGTTACGGAGGGGGCCGGTACAATGAGCAGTTCTTC

j_gene: TRBJ2-7
abundance: -
d_gene: TRBD1
v_gene: TRBV29-1
CDR3aa: CSVKPGQGVNEQYF
CDR3nt: TGCAGCGTGAAACCGGGACAGGGAGTTAACGAGCAGTACTTC

j_gene: TRBJ2-1
abundance: once
d_gene: TRBD2
v_gene: TRBV7-7
CDR3aa: CASGLAGTNEQFF
CDR3nt: TGTGCCAGCGGACTAGCGGGCACCAATGAGCAGTTCTTC

j_gene: TRBJ1-2
abundance: -
d_gene: TRBD1
v_gene: TRBV6-5
CDR3aa: CASSTGVGGYTF
CDR3nt: TGTGCCAGCAGTACAGGGGTTGGTGGCTACACCTTC

j_gene: TRBJ1-1
abundance: -
d_gene: -
v_gene: TRBV4-1
CDR3aa: CASSEGAGLNTEAFF
CDR3nt: TGCGCCAGCAGCGAAGGGGCAGGTTTGAACACTGAAGCTTTCTTT

j_gene: TRBJ2-4
abundance: once
d_gene: TRBD2
v_gene: TRBV7-2
CDR3aa: CASSLGPGGNIQYF
CDR3nt: TGTGCCAGCAGCTTAGGCCCGGGGGGGAACATTCAGTACTTC

j_gene: TRBJ2-1
abundance: -
d_gene: TRBD2
v_gene: TRBV27
CDR3aa: CASSLSRGGASGFNEQFF
CDR3nt: TGTGCCAGCAGTTTATCAAGGGGGGGGGCTAGCGGGTTCAATGAGCAGTTCTTC

j_gene: TRBJ1-2
abundance: -
d_gene: -
v_gene: TRBV7-2
CDR3aa: CASSLAGRYGYTF
CDR3nt: TGTGCCAGCAGCTTAGCGGGGCGGTATGGCTACACCTTC

j_gene: TRBJ1-2
abundance: -
d_gene: TRBD1
v_gene: TRBV2
CDR3aa: CASSGTGRANYGYTF
CDR3nt: TGTGCCAGCAGTGGGACAGGGAGAGCCAACTATGGCTACACCTTC

j_gene: TRBJ1-1
abundance: -
d_gene: TRBD1
v_gene: TRBV28
CDR3aa: CASTARTGGTAEAFF
CDR3nt: TGTGCCAGCACCGCCCGGACAGGGGGCACGGCTGAAGCTTTCTTT

j_gene: TRBJ2-2
abundance: -
d_gene: TRBD2
v_gene: TRBV19
CDR3aa: CASSTRTSPGELFF
CDR3nt: TGTGCCAGTAGTACCAGGACTAGCCCCGGGGAGCTGTTTTTT

j_gene: TRBJ2-7
abundance: -
d_gene: -
v_gene: TRBV7-8
CDR3aa: CASSLDSSYEQYF
CDR3nt: TGTGCCAGCAGCTTAGACAGCTCCTACGAGCAGTACTTC

j_gene: TRBJ1-2
abundance: -
d_gene: TRBD1
v_gene: TRBV28
CDR3aa: CASSSSGQGAYGYTF
CDR3nt: TGTGCCAGCAGTTCCTCGGGACAGGGCGCCTATGGCTACACCTTC

j_gene: TRBJ1-3
abundance: once
d_gene: -
v_gene: TRBV7-2
CDR3aa: CASSPGSGNTIYF
CDR3nt: TGTGCCAGCAGCCCCGGGTCTGGAAACACCATATATTTT

j_gene: TRBJ2-2
abundance: -
d_gene: -
v_gene: TRBV5-1
CDR3aa: CASSLGGSGELFF
CDR3nt: TGCGCCAGCAGCTTGGGCGGTTCCGGGGAGCTGTTTTTT

j_gene: TRBJ2-5
abundance: -
d_gene: -
v_gene: TRBV10-3
CDR3aa: CAISGSGETQYF
CDR3nt: TGTGCCATCAGTGGGAGTGGGGAGACCCAGTACTTC

j_gene: TRBJ2-2
abundance: -
d_gene: TRBD1
v_gene: TRBV5-1
CDR3aa: CASSSRQGASGELFF
CDR3nt: TGCGCCAGCAGTTCCCGACAGGGGGCATCCGGGGAGCTGTTTTTT

j_gene: TRBJ2-2
abundance: -
d_gene: -
v_gene: TRBV18
CDR3aa: CATTETREATGELFF
CDR3nt: TGTGCCACTACAGAAACTAGGGAGGCCACCGGGGAGCTGTTTTTT